Listed below are T cell receptor beta chains from one sample, sequenced in a study of T cell responses to AZD1222 COVID-19 vaccine. The repertoire was sequenced with immunoSEQ multiplex PCR; TCRdb's copy has only in-frame clones and lacks some. This table holds around 45,000 clones, around four fifths found once. Source: peripheral blood, taken 28 days after the second dose of the MenACWY control vaccine. These receptors came from an adult who received the MenACWY meningococcal vaccine as a control. Each CDR3 is given with its conserved first and last residue. A D gene is named only where the DNA matches it firmly. Size is stated for part of the rows, as once, few or many counts, or as a class when the clone is expanded.

j_call	clone_size	d_call	v_call	cdr3_nt	cdr3_aa
TRBJ1-2	-	TRBD1	TRBV11-2	TGTGCCAGCAGCCGAATTGGACAGGCACCCTATGGCTACACCTTC	CASSRIGQAPYGYTF
TRBJ2-2	-	-	TRBV4-1	TGCGCCAGCAGCCAAGATCGGTCCGGCAGGCCCTCCTCGGGGGAGCTGTTTTTT	CASSQDRSGRPSSGELFF
TRBJ2-2	-	-	TRBV4-1	TGCGCCAGCAGCCAAGACAGGTCGTCCACCGGGGAGCTGTTTTTT	CASSQDRSSTGELFF
TRBJ1-5	-	-	TRBV30	TGTGCCTGGACAAAGGGGCCCCGGGGGCCCCAGCATTTT	CAWTKGPRGPQHF
TRBJ2-5	-	-	TRBV11-3	TGTGCCAGCAGCTTAGGTGAAGGGACCCAGTACTTC	CASSLGEGTQYF
TRBJ1-1	-	-	TRBV4-1	TGCGCCAGCAGCCACATCCCTAGGCCTGGGGTTAACACTGAAGCTTTCTTT	CASSHIPRPGVNTEAFF
TRBJ1-2	-	-	TRBV12-3/TRBV12-4	TGTGCCAGCAGCACCTCGACAGCTTATGGCTACACCTTC	CASSTSTAYGYTF
TRBJ2-2	-	TRBD1	TRBV24-1	TGTGCCACCAACCCATCACCGGGACAGGGGACGAACACCGGGGAGCTGTTTTTT	CATNPSPGQGTNTGELFF
TRBJ1-2	-	-	TRBV11-2	TGTGCCAGCAACCCTAGTGGGCGGAGGCGAGATGGCTACACCTTC	CASNPSGRRRDGYTF
TRBJ1-3	medium-sized	-	TRBV13	TGTGCCAGCCGGGGCCGACCTGGAAACACCATATATTTT	CASRGRPGNTIYF
TRBJ2-3	-	-	TRBV30	TGTGCCTGGAGGGAATTGGATACGCAGTATTTT	CAWRELDTQYF
TRBJ2-7	-	TRBD2	TRBV6-1	TGTGCCAGCAGTGGGGGGTTAGGTCAGGTAACTAGCGACTCCTACGAGCAGTACTTC	CASSGGLGQVTSDSYEQYF
TRBJ2-7	once	-	TRBV15	TGTGCCACCAGCAGTACCTACGAGCAGTACTTC	CATSSTYEQYF
TRBJ2-2	-	-	TRBV19	TGTGCCACCACCCGGGGGATCGGGGAGCTGTTTTTT	CATTRGIGELFF
TRBJ2-1	-	-	TRBV4-2	TGTGCCAGCAGCCAAGGGGTCGAGCCTGATGAGCAGTTCTTC	CASSQGVEPDEQFF
TRBJ1-2	few	TRBD1	TRBV4-1	TGCGCCAGCAGCCAACGGACAGGGGGCCAGGAAGGCTACACCTTC	CASSQRTGGQEGYTF
TRBJ1-2	-	-	TRBV9	TGTGCCAGCAGCGTAGATGGAGGAGCTAACTATGGCTACACCTTC	CASSVDGGANYGYTF
TRBJ2-7	-	-	TRBV5-8	TGTGCCAGCAGATTCGGGACGGTCACCTACGAGCAGTACTTC	CASRFGTVTYEQYF
TRBJ1-1	-	-	TRBV29-1	TGCAGCGTTGTGGGCTATAGTGTCTGGAACACTGAAGCTTTCTTT	CSVVGYSVWNTEAFF
TRBJ1-3	-	-	TRBV28	TGTGCCAGCAGTTTTCCCGGAAACACCATATATTTT	CASSFPGNTIYF
TRBJ1-1	-	TRBD1	TRBV2	TGTGCCAGCAGAGCTGACAGGGTCTTAAACACTGAAGCTTTCTTT	CASRADRVLNTEAFF
TRBJ1-5	few	-	TRBV7-9	TGTGCCAGCAGCCTACAGGGTATCGGTCAGCCCCAGCATTTT	CASSLQGIGQPQHF
TRBJ1-1	-	TRBD1	TRBV5-6	TGTGCCAGCAGCTTGGAGGGACAGGGAGAAAGCACTGAAGCTTTCTTT	CASSLEGQGESTEAFF
TRBJ2-3	-	-	TRBV9	TGTGCCAGCAGCGTCCGACCGGGGGATACGCAGTATTTT	CASSVRPGDTQYF
TRBJ1-3	-	-	TRBV18	TGTGCCAGCTCACCACCGGGCCTACCCTCTGGAAACACCATATATTTT	CASSPPGLPSGNTIYF
TRBJ2-5	-	-	TRBV9	TGTGCCAGCAGCGTAGCAGTCGGCCAAGAGACCCAGTACTTC	CASSVAVGQETQYF
TRBJ2-7	-	-	TRBV5-1	TGCGCCAGCAGCTCCACTCCTCTGCGCATGTTCTACGAGCAGTACTTC	CASSSTPLRMFYEQYF
TRBJ1-4	-	TRBD1	TRBV6-4	TGTGCCAGCAGTGAAACCGGGACAGGTATTGAAAAACTGTTTTTT	CASSETGTGIEKLFF
TRBJ2-5	-	-	TRBV5-1	TGCGCCAGCAGCTTGGGCAGGGCCGGAGAGACCCAGTACTTC	CASSLGRAGETQYF
TRBJ1-3	-	TRBD1	TRBV7-6	TGTGCCAGCAGCTTGAAGCAGGGGGCGTCTGGAAACACCATATATTTT	CASSLKQGASGNTIYF
TRBJ1-2	-	-	TRBV5-5	TGTGCCAGCAGCTCGGTTGGGGGTTTTAACTATGGCTACACCTTC	CASSSVGGFNYGYTF
TRBJ2-1	-	-	TRBV2	TGTGCCAGCAGTGAGTCCGCTAATGAGCAGTTCTTC	CASSESANEQFF